The entry below gives a single T cell receptor (beta chain) sequence along with its context. Its antigen remains unidentified. This entry comes from a study of OX40 agonist ivuxolimab in advanced cancers. The wider study: Ivuxolimab doses were 0.01, 0.1, 0.3, 1.5, 3 or 10 mg/kg every 2 weeks. Three patients had partial responses: one hepatocellular carcinoma, two cutaneous melanoma.

CDR1 is SEHNR, CDR2 FQNEAQ, per germline (reference sequence). V was clipped by 6 bases and J by 5 bases, with 19 bases between them. The CDR3 spans 15 residues. Profiled with immunoSEQ multiplex PCR; TCRdb holds only in-frame clones, not every one. Of under 20,000 clones listed, 74% were seen once; the top ten hold 26%. Study results and caveats: Expanded clones tended on average to be more numerous among CD8+ T cells than CD4+. Some of the lowest clonal expansion was seen in partial responders at 0.1-3.0 mg/kg.

The source is an adult with an advanced solid tumor such as melanoma, head and neck, liver or kidney cancer. The chain has TRBV7-9 and TRBJ2-5, with a weak D call TRBD1 (5 bases). This material consisted of CD4+ or CD8+ T cells sorted from blood, taken in a trial of the OX40 agonist ivuxolimab. In DNA form, the CDR3 reads TGTGCCAGCAGTTCTTATTCAGGGATGGGGGAGACCCAGTACTTC. This sequence encodes CASSSYSGMGETQYF.